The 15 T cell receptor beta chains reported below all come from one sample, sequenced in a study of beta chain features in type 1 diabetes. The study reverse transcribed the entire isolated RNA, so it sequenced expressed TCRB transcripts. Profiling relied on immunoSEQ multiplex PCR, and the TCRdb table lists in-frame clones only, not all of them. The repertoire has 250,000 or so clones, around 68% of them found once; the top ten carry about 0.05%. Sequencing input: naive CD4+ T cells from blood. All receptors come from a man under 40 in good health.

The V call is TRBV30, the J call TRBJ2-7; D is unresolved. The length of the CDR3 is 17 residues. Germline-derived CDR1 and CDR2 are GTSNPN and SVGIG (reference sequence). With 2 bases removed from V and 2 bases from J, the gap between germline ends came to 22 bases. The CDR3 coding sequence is TGTGCCTGGAGTTACATCCCCTCTGGAAGGCAGCCCTACGAGCAGTACTTC. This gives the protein CAWSYIPSGRQPYEQYF.

CDR3 sequence reads: CSVVHGAGTQYF. DNA for the CDR3: TGCAGCGTTGTACATGGGGCTGGGACCCAGTACTTC. This sequence joins TRBV29-1 and TRBJ2-5, with a possible D match to TRBD1 (5 bases). The length of the CDR3 is 12 residues. Trimming cost V 4 bases and J 7 bases, with 13 bases left between them. The germline V gene has CDR1 SQVTM and CDR2 ANQGSEA.

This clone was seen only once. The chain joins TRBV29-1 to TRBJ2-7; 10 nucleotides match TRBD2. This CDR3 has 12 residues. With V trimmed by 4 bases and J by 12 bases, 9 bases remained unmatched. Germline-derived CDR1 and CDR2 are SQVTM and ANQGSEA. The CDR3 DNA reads TGCAGCGTTGCCGCTAGCGGGAGCTTACGGTACTTC. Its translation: CSVAASGSLRYF.

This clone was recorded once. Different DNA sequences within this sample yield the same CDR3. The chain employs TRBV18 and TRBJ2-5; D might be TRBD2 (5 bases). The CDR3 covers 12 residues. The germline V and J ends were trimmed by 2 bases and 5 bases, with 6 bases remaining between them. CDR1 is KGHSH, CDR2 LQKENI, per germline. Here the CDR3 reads CASSPWEETQYF. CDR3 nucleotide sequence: TGTGCCAGCTCACCATGGGAGGAGACCCAGTACTTC. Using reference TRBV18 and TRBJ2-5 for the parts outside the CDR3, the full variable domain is NAGVMQNPRHLVRRRGQEARLRCSPMKGHSHVYWYRQLPEEGLKFMVYLQKENIIDESGMPKERFSAEFPKEGPSILRIQQVVRGDSAAYFCASSPWEETQYFGPGTRLLVL.

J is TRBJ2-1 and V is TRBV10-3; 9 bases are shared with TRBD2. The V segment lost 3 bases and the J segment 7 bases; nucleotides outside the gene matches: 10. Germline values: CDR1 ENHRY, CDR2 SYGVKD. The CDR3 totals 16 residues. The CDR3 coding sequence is TGTGCCATCAGTGAAAAGATTAGCGGGAGTTTAAATGAGCAGTTCTTC. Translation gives CAISEKISGSLNEQFF.

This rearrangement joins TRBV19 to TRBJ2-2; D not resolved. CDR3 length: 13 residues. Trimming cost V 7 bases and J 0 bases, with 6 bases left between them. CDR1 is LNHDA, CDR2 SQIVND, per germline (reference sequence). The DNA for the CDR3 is TGTGCCAGTAAACCGCCGAACACCGGGGAGCTGTTTTTT. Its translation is CASKPPNTGELFF.

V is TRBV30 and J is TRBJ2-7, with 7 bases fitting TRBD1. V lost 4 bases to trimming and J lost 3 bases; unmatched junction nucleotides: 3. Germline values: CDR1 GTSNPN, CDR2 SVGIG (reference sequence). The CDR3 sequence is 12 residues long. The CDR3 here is CAWKGQNYEQYF. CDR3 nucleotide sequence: TGTGCCTGGAAGGGACAGAACTACGAGCAGTACTTC.

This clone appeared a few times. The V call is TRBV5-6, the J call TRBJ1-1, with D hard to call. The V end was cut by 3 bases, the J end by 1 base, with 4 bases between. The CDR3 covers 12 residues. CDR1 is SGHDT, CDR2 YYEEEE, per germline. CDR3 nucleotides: TGTGCCAGCAGCTCGGGGAACACTGAAGCTTTCTTT. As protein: CASSSGNTEAFF.

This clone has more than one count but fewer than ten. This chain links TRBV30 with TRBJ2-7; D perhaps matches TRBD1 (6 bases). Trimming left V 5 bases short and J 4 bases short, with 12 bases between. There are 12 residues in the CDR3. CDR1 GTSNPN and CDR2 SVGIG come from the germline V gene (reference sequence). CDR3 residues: CAWLSRGYEQYF. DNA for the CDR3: TGTGCCTGGCTTTCCAGGGGTTACGAGCAGTACTTC.

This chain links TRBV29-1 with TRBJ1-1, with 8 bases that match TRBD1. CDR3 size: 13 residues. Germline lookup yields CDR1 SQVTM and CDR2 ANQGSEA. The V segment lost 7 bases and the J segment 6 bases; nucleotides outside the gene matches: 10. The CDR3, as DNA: TGCAGCGCCAAGACAGGGGCGGGCGCTGAAGCTTTCTTT. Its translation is CSAKTGAGAEAFF.

CDR3 residues: CASSVGALGETQYF. The CDR3 DNA sequence: TGTGCCAGCAGCGTAGGGGCGCTTGGAGAGACCCAGTACTTC. The chain recombines TRBV9 with TRBJ2-5; D not certain. The CDR3 runs to 14 residues. Per germline, CDR1 SGDLS and CDR2 YYNGEE. With 0 bases removed from V and 4 bases from J, the gap between germline ends came to 10 bases.

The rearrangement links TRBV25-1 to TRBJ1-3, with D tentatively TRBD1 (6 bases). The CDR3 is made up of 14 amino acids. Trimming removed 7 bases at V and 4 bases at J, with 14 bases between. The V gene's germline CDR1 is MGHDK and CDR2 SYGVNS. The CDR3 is CASTSRGFGNTIYF. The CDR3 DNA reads TGTGCCAGCACCTCCAGGGGTTTCGGAAACACCATATATTTT.

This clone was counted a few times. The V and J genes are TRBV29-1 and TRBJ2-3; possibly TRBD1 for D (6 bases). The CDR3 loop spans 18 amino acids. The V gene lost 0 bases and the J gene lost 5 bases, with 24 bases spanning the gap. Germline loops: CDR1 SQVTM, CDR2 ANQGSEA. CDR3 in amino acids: CSVEDHFRDKSGRDTQYF. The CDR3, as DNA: TGCAGCGTTGAAGATCACTTTAGGGACAAAAGCGGCAGAGATACGCAGTATTTT.

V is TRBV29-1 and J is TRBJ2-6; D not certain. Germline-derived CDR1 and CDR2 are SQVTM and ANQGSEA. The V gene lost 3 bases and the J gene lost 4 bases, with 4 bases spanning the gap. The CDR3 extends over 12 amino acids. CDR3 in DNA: TGCAGCGTTGATCTCGGGGCCAACGTCCTGACTTTC. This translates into CSVDLGANVLTF.

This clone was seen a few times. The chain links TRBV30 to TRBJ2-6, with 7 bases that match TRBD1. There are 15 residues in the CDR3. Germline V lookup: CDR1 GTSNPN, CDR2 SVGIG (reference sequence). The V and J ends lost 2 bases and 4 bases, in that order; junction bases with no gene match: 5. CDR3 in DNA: TGTGCCTGGAGTCAACAGGGGCTGGGGGCCAACGTCCTGACTTTC. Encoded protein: CAWSQQGLGANVLTF. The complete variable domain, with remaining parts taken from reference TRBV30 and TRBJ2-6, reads SQTIHQWPATLVQPVGSPLSLECTVEGTSNPNLYWYRQAAGRGLQLLFYSVGIGQISSEVPQNLSASRPQDRQFILSSKKLLLSDSGFYLCAWSQQGLGANVLTFGAGSRLTVL.